This is a list of T cell receptor beta chains from one sample in a study of blood T cell repertoires in COVID-19. Repertoires were generated with immunoSEQ multiplex PCR, while TCRdb's copy carries only in-frame clones and drops some. Of roughly 140,000 clones detected, about 80% appear once; the ten largest clones hold about 4%. The sample consisted of PBMCs or T cells enriched from blood (not recorded which). The receptor source for this set is a man aged 50 or older in a cohort exposed to, infected with or recovered from COVID-19 (not recorded which). Each CDR3 is given with its conserved first and last residue. A D gene is named only where the DNA matches it firmly. A clone size is listed for some rows: how often the clone was seen (once, few, many), or a class if it is expanded.

j_call d_call v_call clone_size cdr3_aa cdr3_nt
TRBJ2-3 - TRBV2 - CASSSGREFTDTQYF TGTGCCAGCAGCTCTGGACGGGAATTCACAGATACGCAGTATTTT
TRBJ1-5 TRBD1 TRBV28 once CATTSPPDREYQPQHF TGTGCCACCACCTCCCCCCCGGACAGGGAATATCAGCCCCAGCATTTT
TRBJ1-5 - TRBV5-4 - CASSPDGAQPQHF TGTGCCAGCAGCCCAGACGGAGCCCAGCCCCAGCATTTT
TRBJ2-2 - TRBV28 - CASSLETNTGELFF TGTGCCAGCAGTTTAGAGACGAACACCGGGGAGCTGTTTTTT
TRBJ2-2 - TRBV7-2 - CASMGAPDYYTGELFF TGTGCCAGCATGGGGGCGCCAGACTACTACACCGGGGAGCTGTTTTTT
TRBJ2-1 TRBD2 TRBV4-2 - CASSQAAGGYNEQFF TGTGCCAGCAGCCAAGCGGCGGGAGGGTACAATGAGCAGTTCTTC
TRBJ2-3 - TRBV30 - CAWSNTGDNTDTQYF TGTGCCTGGAGTAATACAGGAGACAACACAGATACGCAGTATTTT
TRBJ2-1 TRBD1 TRBV4-3 few CASSQTGTGYNEQFF TGCGCCAGCAGCCAAACCGGGACAGGGTACAATGAGCAGTTCTTC
TRBJ1-5 - TRBV10-2 - CASSGAGFGNQPQHF TGCGCCAGCAGTGGGGCGGGTTTTGGCAATCAGCCCCAGCATTTT
TRBJ2-5 - TRBV24-1 - CATSDSLTSETQYF TGTGCCACTTCGGACAGTCTCACCTCAGAGACCCAGTACTTC
TRBJ2-5 TRBD2 TRBV7-3 - CASSLGGLAAQYF TGTGCCAGCAGCTTAGGGGGACTAGCGGCCCAGTACTTC
TRBJ1-3 TRBD1 TRBV5-6 - CASSLEYRGSGNTIYF TGTGCCAGCAGCTTGGAATACAGGGGCTCTGGAAACACCATATATTTT
TRBJ2-7 TRBD2 TRBV13 - CASSLGLVGEQYF TGTGCCAGCAGCCTAGGACTAGTGGGCGAGCAGTACTTC
TRBJ2-7 TRBD1 TRBV3-1/TRBV3-2 - CASSLGTGTEQYF TGTGCCAGCAGCCTCGGGACAGGGACCGAGCAGTACTTC
TRBJ1-6 TRBD1 TRBV27 few CASSRTGGPSSYNSPLHF TGTGCCAGCAGCCGGACAGGGGGCCCTAGCTCCTATAATTCACCCCTCCACTTT
TRBJ1-1 - TRBV4-3 - CASSHARGNTEAFF TGCGCCAGCAGCCACGCTAGGGGAAACACTGAAGCTTTCTTT
TRBJ2-1 - TRBV5-1 - CASSLRTGTGTYNEQFF TGCGCCAGCAGCTTAAGGACTGGGACTGGAACTTACAATGAGCAGTTCTTC
TRBJ2-7 TRBD2 TRBV19 - CASSFGTSGEQYF TGTGCCAGTAGTTTCGGGACTAGCGGCGAGCAGTACTTC
TRBJ2-3 - TRBV2 - CASSEGLAFTDTQYF TGTGCCAGCAGTGAAGGGCTAGCCTTCACAGATACGCAGTATTTT
TRBJ1-2 TRBD1 TRBV27 - CASSLSFMMGTGTGYTF TGTGCCAGCAGTTTATCGTTTATGATGGGGACAGGGACTGGCTACACCTTC
TRBJ1-2 - TRBV27 once CASSLSWGDGYTF TGTGCCAGCAGTTTATCGTGGGGAGATGGCTACACCTTC
TRBJ2-1 - TRBV4-3 - CASSQDIYNEQFF TGCGCCAGCAGCCAAGATATCTACAATGAGCAGTTCTTC
TRBJ2-5 TRBD1 TRBV2 - CASKWDRGGETQYF TGTGCCAGCAAGTGGGACAGGGGAGGGGAGACCCAGTACTTC
TRBJ2-7 TRBD1 TRBV30 - CAWSLDRGGLRYF TGTGCCTGGAGTCTTGACAGGGGTGGACTTCGGTACTTC
TRBJ2-2 - TRBV7-3 - CASSFGGTGELFF TGTGCCAGCAGCTTCGGGGGAACCGGGGAGCTGTTTTTT
TRBJ2-5 - TRBV2 - CASSEAQETQYF TGTGCCAGCAGTGAGGCCCAAGAGACCCAGTACTTC
TRBJ1-2 TRBD1 TRBV19 many CASSMTGFDGYTF TGTGCCAGTAGTATGACAGGGTTCGATGGCTACACCTTC
TRBJ2-7 - TRBV5-1 few CASRRAGRTYEQYF TGCGCCAGCAGGCGGGCAGGTAGAACCTACGAGCAGTACTTC
TRBJ2-3 - TRBV4-3 - CASSQDPGYDTQYF TGCGCCAGCAGCCAAGACCCAGGGTATGATACGCAGTATTTT
TRBJ2-5 - TRBV6-1 - CASSEQIQTQYF TGTGCCAGCAGTGAACAGATCCAGACCCAGTACTTC
TRBJ2-7 - TRBV11-2 once CASSLGGAGYEQYF TGTGCCAGCAGCTTAGGCGGGGCTGGCTACGAGCAGTACTTC
TRBJ2-7 TRBD1 TRBV25-1 - CASSGRDRPYEQYF TGTGCCAGCAGTGGCCGGGACAGGCCCTACGAGCAGTACTTC
TRBJ2-7 - TRBV12-3/TRBV12-4 - CASSKTYEQYF TGTGCCAGCAGCAAAACCTACGAGCAGTACTTC
TRBJ2-3 - TRBV11-1 - CASSPFPGADTQYF TGTGCCAGCAGTCCCTTCCCGGGAGCAGATACGCAGTATTTT
TRBJ2-4 - TRBV11-2 - CASSPLSLRESQAKNIQYF TGTGCCAGCAGCCCACTTAGCTTACGAGAGTCTCAAGCCAAAAACATTCAGTACTTC
TRBJ2-5 TRBD1 TRBV15 once CATSRLLLRTGGRETQYF TGTGCCACCAGCAGACTACTTCTCCGGACAGGGGGACGAGAGACCCAGTACTTC
TRBJ2-7 - TRBV7-9 few CASSSSSYEQYF TGTGCCAGCAGCTCGAGCTCCTACGAGCAGTACTTC
TRBJ1-5 TRBD1 TRBV10-3 - CAIRGDSYSNQPQHF TGTGCCATCAGAGGGGACAGTTATAGCAATCAGCCCCAGCATTTT
TRBJ1-6 - TRBV14 - CASSQRDFRSSYNSPLHF TGTGCCAGCAGCCAACGGGACTTCCGGAGCTCCTATAATTCACCCCTCCACTTT
TRBJ2-1 - TRBV18 once CASSPLATYNEQFF TGTGCCAGCTCACCACTAGCTACCTACAATGAGCAGTTCTTC
TRBJ2-3 - TRBV7-2 - CASSLLAGSSTDTQYF TGTGCCAGCAGCTTACTGGCGGGCTCTAGCACAGATACGCAGTATTTT
TRBJ2-2 TRBD2 TRBV9 few CASSVGTSGDGELFF TGTGCCAGCAGCGTAGGGACTAGCGGGGACGGGGAGCTGTTTTTT
TRBJ2-2 - TRBV4-3 - CASSQEVLAGRTGELFF TGCGCCAGCAGCCAAGAGGTCCTGGCGGGGCGCACCGGGGAGCTGTTTTTT
TRBJ1-2 TRBD1 TRBV10-3 few CAISEYDRGVYGYTF TGTGCCATCAGTGAGTACGACAGGGGAGTCTATGGCTACACCTTC
TRBJ1-1 - TRBV14 - CASSPFGEVNTEAFF TGTGCCAGCAGCCCCTTCGGTGAGGTGAACACTGAAGCTTTCTTT
TRBJ2-7 - TRBV21-1 once CASSNDEAGERNEQYF TGTGCCAGCAGCAACGATGAAGCGGGGGAAAGGAACGAGCAGTACTTC
TRBJ1-6 TRBD1 TRBV6-6 few CASHGQGYHSPLHF TGTGCCAGCCACGGACAGGGGTATCATTCACCCCTCCACTTT
TRBJ1-4 - TRBV6-5 - CASSYRGTNEKLFF TGTGCCAGCAGTTACAGGGGAACTAATGAAAAACTGTTTTTT
TRBJ2-6 - TRBV19 - CASSTGTYSPGANVLTF TGTGCCAGTTCCACGGGGACATACTCTCCTGGGGCCAACGTCCTGACTTTC
TRBJ2-7 - TRBV4-3 - CASSQGSGVEQYF TGCGCCAGCAGCCAAGGTTCGGGGGTCGAGCAGTACTTC
TRBJ2-2 - TRBV5-4 - CASSLQGSVTGELFF TGTGCCAGCAGCTTACAGGGTTCGGTGACCGGGGAGCTGTTTTTT
TRBJ1-3 - TRBV6-5 - CASRTAAGNTIYF TGTGCCAGCAGGACAGCAGCGGGAAACACCATATATTTT
TRBJ1-6 - TRBV14 few CASSQRSNPPLHF TGTGCCAGCAGCCAACGTAGTAATCCACCCCTCCACTTT
TRBJ1-1 TRBD1 TRBV12-3/TRBV12-4 - CASRGQANTEAFF TGTGCCAGCAGGGGACAGGCGAACACTGAAGCTTTCTTT
TRBJ2-7 TRBD1 TRBV5-1 - CASSFGTGDYEQYF TGCGCCAGCAGCTTTGGGACAGGGGACTACGAGCAGTACTTC
TRBJ2-3 - TRBV9 - CASRPGSEDTQYF TGTGCCAGCAGGCCAGGGTCTGAAGATACGCAGTATTTT
TRBJ1-5 - TRBV23-1 - CASTKPGQHLNYSNQPQHF TGCGCCAGCACTAAACCAGGGCAGCACCTGAATTATAGCAATCAGCCCCAGCATTTT
TRBJ1-4 - TRBV4-3 - CASSQDFGRGNEKLFF TGCGCCAGCAGCCAAGATTTCGGCAGGGGTAATGAAAAACTGTTTTTT
TRBJ1-2 TRBD1 TRBV7-2 - CASSPRQGAYGYTF TGTGCCAGCAGCCCCAGACAGGGGGCGTACGGCTACACCTTC
TRBJ2-1 - TRBV7-3 - CASGESSAEQFF TGTGCCAGCGGGGAGAGTTCGGCCGAGCAGTTCTTC